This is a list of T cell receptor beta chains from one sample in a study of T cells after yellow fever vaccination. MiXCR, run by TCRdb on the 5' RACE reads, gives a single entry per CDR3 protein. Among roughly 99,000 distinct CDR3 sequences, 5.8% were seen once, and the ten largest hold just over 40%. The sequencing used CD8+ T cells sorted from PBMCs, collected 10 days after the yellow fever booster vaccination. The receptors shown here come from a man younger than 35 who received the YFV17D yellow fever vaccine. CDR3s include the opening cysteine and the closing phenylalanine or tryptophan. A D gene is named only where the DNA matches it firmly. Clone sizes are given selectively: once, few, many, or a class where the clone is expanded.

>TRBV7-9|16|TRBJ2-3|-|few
CASSSGKLTETDTQYF
TGTGCCAGCAGCTCGGGGAAACTTACCGAAACAGATACGCAGTATTTT
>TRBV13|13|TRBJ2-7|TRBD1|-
CASSRDGDSEQYF
TGTGCCAGCAGCAGAGACGGGGACAGCGAGCAGTACTTC
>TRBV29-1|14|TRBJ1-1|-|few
CSVEEGGSDTEAFF
TGCAGCGTTGAAGAAGGAGGGTCGGACACTGAAGCTTTCTTT
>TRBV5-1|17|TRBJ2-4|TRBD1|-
CASSFDRVEGSKNIQYF
TGCGCCAGCAGCTTCGACAGGGTTGAAGGATCCAAAAACATTCAGTACTTC
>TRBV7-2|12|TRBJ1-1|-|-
CASSPGATEAFF
TGTGCCAGCAGCCCCGGGGCCACTGAAGCTTTCTTT
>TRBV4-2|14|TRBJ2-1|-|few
CASREPGSYNEQFF
TGTGCCAGCAGAGAGCCGGGCTCCTACAATGAGCAGTTCTTC
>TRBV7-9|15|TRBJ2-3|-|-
CASSLGGTATDTQYF
TGTGCCAGCAGCTTAGGCGGGACAGCCACAGATACGCAGTATTTT
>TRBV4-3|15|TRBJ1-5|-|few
CASTQDLSQDQPQHF
TGCGCCAGCACCCAAGATCTCAGCCAGGATCAGCCCCAGCATTTT
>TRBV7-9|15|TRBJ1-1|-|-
CASSFRDGVNTEAFF
TGTGCCAGCAGCTTTAGGGACGGGGTGAACACTGAAGCTTTCTTT
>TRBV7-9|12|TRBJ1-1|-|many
CASSAGALEAFF
TGTGCCAGCAGCGCAGGGGCGCTTGAAGCTTTCTTT
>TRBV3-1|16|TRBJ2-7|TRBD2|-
CASSQKLAGKPYEQYF
TGTGCCAGCAGCCAGAAGCTAGCGGGGAAACCCTACGAGCAGTACTTC
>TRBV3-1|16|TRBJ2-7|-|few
CASSHHPRGFSYEQYF
TGTGCCAGCAGCCACCACCCACGGGGGTTCTCCTACGAGCAGTACTTC
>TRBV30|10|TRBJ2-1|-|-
CAWSETEQFF
TGTGCCTGGAGTGAGACTGAGCAGTTCTTC
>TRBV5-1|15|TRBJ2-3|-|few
CASSPGTISTDTQYF
TGCGCCAGCAGCCCCGGGACCATTAGCACAGATACGCAGTATTTT
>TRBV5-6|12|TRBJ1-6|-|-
CASSFGNSPLHF
TGTGCCAGCAGCTTTGGAAACTCACCCCTCCACTTT
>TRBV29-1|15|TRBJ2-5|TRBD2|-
CSVETAGDLLETQYF
TGCAGCGTTGAGACAGCGGGGGATCTTTTGGAGACCCAGTACTTC
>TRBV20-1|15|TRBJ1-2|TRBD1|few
CSARLEGQMVDGYTF
TGCAGTGCTAGACTGGAGGGACAGATGGTGGATGGCTACACCTTC
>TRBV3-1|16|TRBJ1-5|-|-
CASSHGRVYSNQPQHF
TGTGCCAGCAGCCACGGCAGGGTGTATAGCAATCAGCCCCAGCATTTT
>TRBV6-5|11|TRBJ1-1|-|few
CASSDTGTAFF
TGTGCCAGCAGTGATACAGGGACAGCTTTCTTT
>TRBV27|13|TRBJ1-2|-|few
CASSFRGASGYTF
TGTGCCAGCAGTTTCCGGGGGGCGTCGGGCTACACCTTC